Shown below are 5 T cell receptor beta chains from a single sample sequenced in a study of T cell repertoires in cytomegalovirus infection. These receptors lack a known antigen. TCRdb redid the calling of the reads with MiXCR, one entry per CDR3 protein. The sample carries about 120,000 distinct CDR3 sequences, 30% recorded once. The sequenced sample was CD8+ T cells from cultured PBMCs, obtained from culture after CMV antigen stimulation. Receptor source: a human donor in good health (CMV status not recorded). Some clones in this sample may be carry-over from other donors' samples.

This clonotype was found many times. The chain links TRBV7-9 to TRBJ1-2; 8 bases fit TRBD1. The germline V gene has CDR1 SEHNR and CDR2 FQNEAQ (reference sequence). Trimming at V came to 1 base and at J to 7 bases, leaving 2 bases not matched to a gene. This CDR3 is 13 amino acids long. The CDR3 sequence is CASSLGQGFGYTF. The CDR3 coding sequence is TGTGCCAGCAGCTTAGGACAGGGGTTTGGCTACACCTTC.

In nucleotides, the CDR3 is TGTGCCAGCAGCCAAGAGGCCTACAATGAGCAGTTCTTC. Translated: CASSQEAYNEQFF. This chain uses TRBV3-1 with TRBJ2-1; D remains ambiguous. Germline lookup yields CDR1 LGHDT and CDR2 YNNKEL (reference sequence). Trimming stripped 0 bases from V and 2 bases from J, with 2 bases between. The CDR3 length is 13 residues.

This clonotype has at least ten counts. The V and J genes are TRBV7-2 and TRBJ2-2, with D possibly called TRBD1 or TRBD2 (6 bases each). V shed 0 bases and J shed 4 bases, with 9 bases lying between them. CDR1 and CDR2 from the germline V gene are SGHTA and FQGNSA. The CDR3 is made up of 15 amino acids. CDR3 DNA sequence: TGTGCCAGCAGCTTAGCGGGGGGCGGCACCGGGGAGCTGTTTTTT. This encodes CASSLAGGGTGELFF.

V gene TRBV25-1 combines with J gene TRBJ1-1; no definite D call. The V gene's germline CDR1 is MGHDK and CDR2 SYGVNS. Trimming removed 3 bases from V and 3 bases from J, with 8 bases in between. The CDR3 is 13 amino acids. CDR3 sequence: CASSEGWYTEAFF. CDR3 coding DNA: TGTGCCAGCAGTGAGGGGTGGTACACTGAAGCTTTCTTT.

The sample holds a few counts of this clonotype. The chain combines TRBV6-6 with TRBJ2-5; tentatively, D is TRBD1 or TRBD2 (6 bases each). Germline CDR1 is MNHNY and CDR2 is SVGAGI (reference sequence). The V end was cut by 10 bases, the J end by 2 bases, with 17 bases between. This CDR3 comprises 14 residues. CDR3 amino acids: CATRERGGQETQYF. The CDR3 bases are TGTGCCACCCGGGAGCGAGGGGGACAAGAGACCCAGTACTTC.